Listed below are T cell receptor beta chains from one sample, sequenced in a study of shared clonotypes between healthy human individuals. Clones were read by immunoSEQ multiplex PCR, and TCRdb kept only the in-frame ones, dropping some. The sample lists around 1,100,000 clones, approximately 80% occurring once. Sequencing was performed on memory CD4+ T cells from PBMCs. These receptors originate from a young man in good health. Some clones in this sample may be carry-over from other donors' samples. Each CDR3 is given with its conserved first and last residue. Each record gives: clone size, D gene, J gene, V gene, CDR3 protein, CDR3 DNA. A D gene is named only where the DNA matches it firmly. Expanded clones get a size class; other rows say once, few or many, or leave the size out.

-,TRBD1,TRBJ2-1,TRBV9,CASSAYLGQGWNEQFF,TGTGCCAGCAGCGCCTACTTGGGACAGGGATGGAATGAGCAGTTCTTC
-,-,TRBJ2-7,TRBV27,CASSPSWGFFDEQYF,TGTGCCAGCAGCCCCTCGTGGGGGTTCTTCGACGAGCAGTACTTC
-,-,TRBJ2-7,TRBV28,CASSQHGASYEQYF,TGTGCCAGCTCACAGCACGGAGCCTCCTACGAGCAGTACTTC
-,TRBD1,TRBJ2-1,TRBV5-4,CASSSPGQGNNEQFF,TGTGCCAGCAGCTCCCCCGGACAGGGTAACAATGAGCAGTTCTTC
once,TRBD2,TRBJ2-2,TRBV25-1,CASSELASGPYTGELFF,TGTGCCAGCAGTGAACTCGCTAGCGGGCCATACACCGGGGAGCTGTTTTTT
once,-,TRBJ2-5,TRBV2,CASSESGIRRVRETQYF,TGTGCCAGCAGTGAATCGGGTATTCGCAGGGTTCGAGAGACCCAGTACTTC
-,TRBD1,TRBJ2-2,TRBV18,CASSPPSGQAYTGELFF,TGTGCCAGCTCACCTCCCTCAGGACAGGCCTACACCGGGGAGCTGTTTTTT
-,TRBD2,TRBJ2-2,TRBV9,CASSVAAGGMFGELFF,TGTGCCAGCAGCGTAGCGGCGGGAGGGATGTTCGGGGAGCTGTTTTTT
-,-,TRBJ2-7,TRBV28,CASRSRTGDQPF,TGTGCCAGCAGATCCCGAACGGGAGACCAACCCTTC
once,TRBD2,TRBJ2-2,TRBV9,CASSSGLAALNTGELFF,TGTGCCAGCAGCTCGGGACTAGCGGCCTTGAACACCGGGGAGCTGTTTTTT
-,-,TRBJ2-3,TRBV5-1,CASNGGQYTDTQYF,TGCGCCAGCAATGGGGGGCAGTACACAGATACGCAGTATTTT
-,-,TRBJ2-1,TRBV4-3,CASSQRVSLLYNEQFF,TGCGCCAGCAGCCAACGTGTCTCTCTCCTGTACAATGAGCAGTTCTTC
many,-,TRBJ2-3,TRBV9,CASSVAPTSTDTQYF,TGTGCCAGCAGCGTAGCTCCGACTAGCACAGATACGCAGTATTTT
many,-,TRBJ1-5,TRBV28,CASSLADQPQHF,TGTGCCAGCAGTTTAGCCGATCAGCCCCAGCATTTT
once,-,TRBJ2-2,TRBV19,CASSIVGGGELFF,TGTGCCAGTAGTATAGTAGGAGGAGGGGAGCTGTTTTTT
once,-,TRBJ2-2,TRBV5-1,CASKVTPGANTGELFF,TGCGCCAGCAAAGTTACCCCGGGAGCGAACACCGGGGAGCTGTTTTTT